The sequence of this TCR beta chain was determined in a study of shared clonotypes between healthy human individuals. In the original analysis: There were no quality scores in the junction-only immunoSEQ sequences, so filtering differed. The method was immunoSEQ multiplex PCR; TCRdb's version includes in-frame clones alone and lacks a portion of them. V, J and clone size were drawn from that table, and D and trimming were deduced from the DNA. The table includes under 650,000 clones, 90% to 96% detected once. This CDR3 is built from 15 residues. CDR1 and CDR2 from the germline V gene are SGHDN and FVKESK. V dropped 4 bases and J dropped 4; count of bases not matched to a gene: 7.

V usage is TRBV14 and J usage is TRBJ2-1; 7 bases are a match to TRBD2. The source of this sequence is a woman in her thirties in good health. The sequencing input was naive CD4+ T cells sorted from blood. The subset: CD45RA+ positively selected. As DNA, the CDR3 is TGTGCCAGCAGCCGAGCGGGACGGATTTACAATGAGCAGTTCTTC. It specifies CASSRAGRIYNEQFF. Complete variable domain (other parts from reference TRBV14 and TRBJ2-1): EAGVTQFPSHSVIEKGQTVTLRCDPISGHDNLYWYRRVMGKEIKFLLHFVKESKQDESGMPNNRFLAERTGGTYSTLKVQPAELEDSGVYFCASSRAGRIYNEQFFGPGTRLTVL.